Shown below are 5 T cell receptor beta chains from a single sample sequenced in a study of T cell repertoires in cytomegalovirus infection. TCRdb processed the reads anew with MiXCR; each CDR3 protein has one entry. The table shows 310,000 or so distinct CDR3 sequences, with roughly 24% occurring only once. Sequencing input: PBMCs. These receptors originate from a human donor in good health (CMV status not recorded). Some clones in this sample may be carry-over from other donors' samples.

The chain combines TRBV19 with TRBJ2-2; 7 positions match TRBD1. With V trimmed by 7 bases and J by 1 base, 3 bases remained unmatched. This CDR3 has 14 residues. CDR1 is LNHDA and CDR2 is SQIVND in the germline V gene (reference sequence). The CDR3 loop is CASIGTENTGELFF. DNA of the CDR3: TGTGCCAGTATCGGGACAGAGAACACCGGGGAGCTGTTTTTT.

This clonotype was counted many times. The CDR3 loop reads CASSSGTRKTDTQYF. In DNA, the CDR3 is TGTGCCAGCAGCTCCGGGACTAGGAAAACAGATACGCAGTATTTT. The V call is TRBV7-2, the J call TRBJ2-3, with TRBD2 matching over 8 bases. The trim removed 4 bases at V and 3 bases at J, leaving 6 bases unmatched. The germline V gene has CDR1 SGHTA and CDR2 FQGNSA. The CDR3 consists of 15 residues.

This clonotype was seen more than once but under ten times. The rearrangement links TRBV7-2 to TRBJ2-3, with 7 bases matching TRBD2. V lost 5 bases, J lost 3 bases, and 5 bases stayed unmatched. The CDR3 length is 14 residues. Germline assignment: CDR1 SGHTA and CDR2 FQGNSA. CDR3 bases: TGTGCCAGCAGCCCTGGACTAGAAACAGATACGCAGTATTTT. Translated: CASSPGLETDTQYF.

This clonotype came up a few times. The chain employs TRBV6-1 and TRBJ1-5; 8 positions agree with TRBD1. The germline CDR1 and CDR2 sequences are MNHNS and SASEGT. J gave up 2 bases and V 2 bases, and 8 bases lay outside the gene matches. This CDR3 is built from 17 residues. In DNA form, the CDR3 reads TGTGCCAGCAGTGAAATGGTGCAGGGGGCGCGCAATCAGCCCCAGCATTTT. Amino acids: CASSEMVQGARNQPQHF.

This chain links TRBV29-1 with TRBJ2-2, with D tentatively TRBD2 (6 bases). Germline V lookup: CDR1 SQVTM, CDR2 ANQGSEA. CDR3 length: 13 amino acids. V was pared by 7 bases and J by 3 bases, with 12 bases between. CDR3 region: CSAGLLDTGELFF. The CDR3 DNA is TGCAGCGCGGGACTCTTGGACACCGGGGAGCTGTTTTTT.